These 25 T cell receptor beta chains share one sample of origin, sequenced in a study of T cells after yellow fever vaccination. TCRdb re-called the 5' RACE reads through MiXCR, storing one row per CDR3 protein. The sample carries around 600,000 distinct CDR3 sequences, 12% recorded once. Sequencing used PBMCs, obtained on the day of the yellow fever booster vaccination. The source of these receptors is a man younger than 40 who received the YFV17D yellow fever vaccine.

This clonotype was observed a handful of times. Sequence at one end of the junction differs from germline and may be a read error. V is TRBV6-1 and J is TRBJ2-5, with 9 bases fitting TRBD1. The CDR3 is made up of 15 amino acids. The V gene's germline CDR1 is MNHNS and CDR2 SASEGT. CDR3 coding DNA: TGTGCCAGCAGTGACCTGACAGGGGGAAGAGAGGCCCAGTACTTC. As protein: CASSDLTGGREAQYF.

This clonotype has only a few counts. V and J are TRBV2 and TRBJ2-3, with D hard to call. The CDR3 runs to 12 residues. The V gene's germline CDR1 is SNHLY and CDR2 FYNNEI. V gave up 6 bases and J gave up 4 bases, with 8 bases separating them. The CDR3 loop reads CASRDPPDTQYF. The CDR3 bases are TGTGCCAGCAGGGACCCGCCAGATACGCAGTATTTT.

The chain's CDR3 is CAIAQLAVEQFF. The CDR3 DNA reads as TGTGCCATAGCCCAACTGGCAGTTGAGCAGTTCTTC. The chain has TRBV7-9 and TRBJ2-1; D unclear. CDR3 length: 12 amino acids. Trimming took 10 bases from V and 9 from J, leaving 16 bases between them. Germline assignment: CDR1 SEHNR and CDR2 FQNEAQ (reference sequence).

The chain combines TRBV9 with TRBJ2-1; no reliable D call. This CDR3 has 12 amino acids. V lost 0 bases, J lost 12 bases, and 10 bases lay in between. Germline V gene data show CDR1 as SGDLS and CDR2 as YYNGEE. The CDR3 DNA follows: TGTGCCAGCAGCGTAGTGGACGAGTGGCAGTTCTTC. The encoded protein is CASSVVDEWQFF. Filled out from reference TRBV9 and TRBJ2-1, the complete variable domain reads DSGVTQTPKHLITATGQRVTLRCSPRSGDLSVYWYQQSLDQGLQFLIQYYNGEERAKGNILERFSAQQFPDLHSELNLSSLELGDSALYFCASSVVDEWQFFGPGTRLTVL.

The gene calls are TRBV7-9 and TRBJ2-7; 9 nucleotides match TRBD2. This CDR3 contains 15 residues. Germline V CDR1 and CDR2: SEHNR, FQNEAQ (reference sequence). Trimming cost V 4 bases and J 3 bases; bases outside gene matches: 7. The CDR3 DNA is TGTGCCAGCAGCTCCCGACTAGCGGTAAACTACGAGCAGTACTTC. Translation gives CASSSRLAVNYEQYF.

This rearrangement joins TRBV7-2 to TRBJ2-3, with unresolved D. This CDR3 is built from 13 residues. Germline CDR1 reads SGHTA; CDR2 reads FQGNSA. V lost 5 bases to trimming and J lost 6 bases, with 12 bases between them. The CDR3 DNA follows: TGTGCCAGCAGCCCCAGCTTTAGGGATACGCAGTATTTT. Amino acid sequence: CASSPSFRDTQYF. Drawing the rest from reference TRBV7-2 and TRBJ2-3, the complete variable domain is GAGVSQSPSNKVTEKGKDVELRCDPISGHTALYWYRQSLGQGLEFLIYFQGNSAPDKSGLPSDRFSAERTGGSVSTLTIQRTQQEDSAVYLCASSPSFRDTQYFGPGTRLTVL.

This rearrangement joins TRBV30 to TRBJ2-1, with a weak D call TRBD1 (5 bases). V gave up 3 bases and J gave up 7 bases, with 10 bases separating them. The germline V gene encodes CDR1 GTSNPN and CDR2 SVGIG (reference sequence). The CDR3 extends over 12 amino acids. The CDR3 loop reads CAWRGLRNEQFF. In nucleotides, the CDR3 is TGTGCCTGGAGGGGGCTACGGAATGAGCAGTTCTTC.

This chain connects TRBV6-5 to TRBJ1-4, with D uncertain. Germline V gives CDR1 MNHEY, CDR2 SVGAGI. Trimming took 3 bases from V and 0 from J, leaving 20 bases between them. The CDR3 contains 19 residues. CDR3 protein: CASSYTYRSASSTNEKLFF. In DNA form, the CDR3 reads TGTGCCAGCAGTTATACCTACCGGTCGGCTTCCTCAACTAATGAAAAACTGTTTTTT.

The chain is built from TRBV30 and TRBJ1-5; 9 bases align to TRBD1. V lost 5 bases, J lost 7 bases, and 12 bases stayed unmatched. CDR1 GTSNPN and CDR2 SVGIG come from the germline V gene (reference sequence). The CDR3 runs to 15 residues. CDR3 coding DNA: TGTGCCTGGGGCCCCGGACAGGGGCTGAAACAGCCCCAGCATTTT. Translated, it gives CAWGPGQGLKQPQHF. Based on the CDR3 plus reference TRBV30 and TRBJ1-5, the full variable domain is SQTIHQWPATLVQPVGSPLSLECTVEGTSNPNLYWYRQAAGRGLQLLFYSVGIGQISSEVPQNLSASRPQDRQFILSSKKLLLSDSGFYLCAWGPGQGLKQPQHFGDGTRLSIL.

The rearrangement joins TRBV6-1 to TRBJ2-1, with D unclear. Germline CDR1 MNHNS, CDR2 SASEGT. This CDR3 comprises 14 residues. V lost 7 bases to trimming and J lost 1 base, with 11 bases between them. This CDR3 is CASNGLSSYNEQFF. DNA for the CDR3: TGTGCCAGCAATGGGCTTTCTTCCTACAATGAGCAGTTCTTC.

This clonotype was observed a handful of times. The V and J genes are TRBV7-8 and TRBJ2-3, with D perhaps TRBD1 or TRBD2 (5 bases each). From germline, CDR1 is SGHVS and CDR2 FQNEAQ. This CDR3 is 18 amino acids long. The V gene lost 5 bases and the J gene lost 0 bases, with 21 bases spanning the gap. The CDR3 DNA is TGTGCCAGCAGCCTAAGAGGGCGACCTGGGGGTAGCACAGATACGCAGTATTTT. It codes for CASSLRGRPGGSTDTQYF.

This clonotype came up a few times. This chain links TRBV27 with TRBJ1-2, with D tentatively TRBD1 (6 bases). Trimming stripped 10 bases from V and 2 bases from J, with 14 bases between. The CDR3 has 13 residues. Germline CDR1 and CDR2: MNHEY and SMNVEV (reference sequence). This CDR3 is CATSRGGNYGYTF. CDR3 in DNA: TGTGCCACAAGTCGGGGGGGCAACTATGGCTACACCTTC.

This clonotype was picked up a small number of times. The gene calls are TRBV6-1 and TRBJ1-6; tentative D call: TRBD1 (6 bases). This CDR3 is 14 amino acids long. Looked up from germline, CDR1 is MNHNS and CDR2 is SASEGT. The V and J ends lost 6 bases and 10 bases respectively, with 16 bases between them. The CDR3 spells CASRKDRFNSPLHF. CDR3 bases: TGTGCCAGCAGGAAGGACAGATTTAACTCACCCCTCCACTTT.

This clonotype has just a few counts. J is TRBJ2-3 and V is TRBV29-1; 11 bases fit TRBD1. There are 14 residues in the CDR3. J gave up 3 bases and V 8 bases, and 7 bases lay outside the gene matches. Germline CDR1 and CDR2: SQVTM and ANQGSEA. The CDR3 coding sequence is TGCAGCTCTTCCCGGGACAGGGGGACAGATACGCAGTATTTT. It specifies CSSSRDRGTDTQYF.

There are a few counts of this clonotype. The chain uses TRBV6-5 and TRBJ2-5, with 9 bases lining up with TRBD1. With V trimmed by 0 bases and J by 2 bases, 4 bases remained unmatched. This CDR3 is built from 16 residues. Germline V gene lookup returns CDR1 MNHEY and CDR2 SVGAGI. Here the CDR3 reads CASSYSGTGLQETQYF. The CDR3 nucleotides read TGTGCCAGCAGTTACTCGGGGACAGGGCTTCAAGAGACCCAGTACTTC.

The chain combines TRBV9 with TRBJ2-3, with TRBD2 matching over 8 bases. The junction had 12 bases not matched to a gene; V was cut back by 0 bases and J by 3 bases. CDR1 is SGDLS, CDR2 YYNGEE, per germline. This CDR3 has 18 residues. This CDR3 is CASSVGASGQVETDTQYF. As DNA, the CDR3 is TGTGCCAGCAGCGTAGGGGCTAGCGGGCAAGTGGAGACAGATACGCAGTATTTT.

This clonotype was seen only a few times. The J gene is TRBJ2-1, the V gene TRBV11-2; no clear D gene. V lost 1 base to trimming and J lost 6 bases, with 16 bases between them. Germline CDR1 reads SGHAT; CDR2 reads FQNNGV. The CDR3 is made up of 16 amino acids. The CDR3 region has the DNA TGTGCCAGCAGCTTAGGGTCCGCTGCGGTGGGCAATGAGCAGTTCTTC. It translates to CASSLGSAAVGNEQFF.

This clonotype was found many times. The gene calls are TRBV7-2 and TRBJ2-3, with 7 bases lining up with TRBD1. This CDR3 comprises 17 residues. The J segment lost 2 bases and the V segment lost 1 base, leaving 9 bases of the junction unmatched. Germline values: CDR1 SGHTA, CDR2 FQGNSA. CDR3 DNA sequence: TGTGCCAGCAGCTTAGTAGGGACCGGGACAGCCACAGATACGCAGTATTTT. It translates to CASSLVGTGTATDTQYF.

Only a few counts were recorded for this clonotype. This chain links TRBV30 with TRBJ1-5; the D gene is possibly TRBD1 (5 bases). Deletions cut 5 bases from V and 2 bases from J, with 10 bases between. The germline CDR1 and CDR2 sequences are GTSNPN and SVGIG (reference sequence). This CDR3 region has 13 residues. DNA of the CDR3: TGTGCCTGGCGAGGGGTCGGCAATCAGCCCCAGCATTTT. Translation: CAWRGVGNQPQHF.

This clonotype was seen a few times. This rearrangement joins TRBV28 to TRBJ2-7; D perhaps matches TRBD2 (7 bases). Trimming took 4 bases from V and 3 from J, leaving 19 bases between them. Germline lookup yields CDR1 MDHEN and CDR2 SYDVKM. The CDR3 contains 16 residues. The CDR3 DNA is TGTGCCAGCAGTTCGGGGGGAGGGTTAGGGGGCTACGAGCAGTACTTC. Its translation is CASSSGGGLGGYEQYF.

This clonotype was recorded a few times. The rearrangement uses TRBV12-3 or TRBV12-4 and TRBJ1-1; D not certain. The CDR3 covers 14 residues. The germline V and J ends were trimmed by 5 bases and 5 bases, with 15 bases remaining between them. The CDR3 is CASSQPQERTEAFF. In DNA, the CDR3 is TGTGCCAGCAGTCAGCCCCAAGAGAGAACTGAAGCTTTCTTT.

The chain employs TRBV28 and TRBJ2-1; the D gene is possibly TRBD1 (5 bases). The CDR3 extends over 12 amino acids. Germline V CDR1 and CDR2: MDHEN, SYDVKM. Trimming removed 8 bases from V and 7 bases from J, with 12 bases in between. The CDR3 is CASSGWKNEQFF. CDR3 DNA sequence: TGTGCCAGCTCAGGGTGGAAGAATGAGCAGTTCTTC.

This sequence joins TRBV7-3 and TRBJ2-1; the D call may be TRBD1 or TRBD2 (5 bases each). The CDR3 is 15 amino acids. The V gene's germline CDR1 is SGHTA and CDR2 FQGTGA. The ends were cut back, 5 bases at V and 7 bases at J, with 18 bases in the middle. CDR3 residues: CASSAAGTRINEQFF. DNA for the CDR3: TGTGCCAGCAGCGCCGCCGGGACGCGAATTAATGAGCAGTTCTTC.

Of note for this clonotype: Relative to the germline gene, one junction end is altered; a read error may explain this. The CDR3 sequence: CAISLGVAEFQETQYF. CDR3 bases: TGTGCCATCAGCCTTGGGGTAGCGGAGTTCCAAGAGACCCAGTACTTC. This chain connects TRBV7-2 to TRBJ2-5, with a tentative D call TRBD2 (6 bases). The CDR3 extends over 16 amino acids. CDR1 and CDR2 from the germline V gene are SGHTA and FQGNSA.

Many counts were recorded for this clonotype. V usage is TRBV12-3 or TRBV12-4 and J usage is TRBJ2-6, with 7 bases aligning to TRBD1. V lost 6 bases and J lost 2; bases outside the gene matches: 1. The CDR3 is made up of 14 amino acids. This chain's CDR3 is CASRRGPGANVLTF. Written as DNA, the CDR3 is TGTGCCAGCAGGAGGGGGCCTGGGGCCAACGTCCTGACTTTC.